This entry describes one TCR beta chain. The data stem from a study of T cell changes during pregnancy in multiple sclerosis. The assay was immunoSEQ multiplex PCR, and TCRdb's table has in-frame clones only and misses some. The table shows 25,000 to 35,000 clones, with roughly nine tenths occurring only once. The sequence came from a female donor with multiple sclerosis, enrolled in a pregnancy study. The sequences come from CD8+ T cells from peripheral blood mononuclear cells, collected in the second trimester of pregnancy.

For the CDR3, the DNA is TGTGCCAGCAGTGAAGCTCCGACAGGATTCTCCTATAATTCACCCCTCCACTTT. Its translation is CASSEAPTGFSYNSPLHF. V is TRBV2 and J is TRBJ1-6; D possibly corresponds to TRBD1 (6 bases). Germline V gene data show CDR1 as SNHLY and CDR2 as FYNNEI. V dropped 0 bases and J dropped 0 bases, with 12 bases sitting between them. The CDR3 loop spans 18 amino acids.